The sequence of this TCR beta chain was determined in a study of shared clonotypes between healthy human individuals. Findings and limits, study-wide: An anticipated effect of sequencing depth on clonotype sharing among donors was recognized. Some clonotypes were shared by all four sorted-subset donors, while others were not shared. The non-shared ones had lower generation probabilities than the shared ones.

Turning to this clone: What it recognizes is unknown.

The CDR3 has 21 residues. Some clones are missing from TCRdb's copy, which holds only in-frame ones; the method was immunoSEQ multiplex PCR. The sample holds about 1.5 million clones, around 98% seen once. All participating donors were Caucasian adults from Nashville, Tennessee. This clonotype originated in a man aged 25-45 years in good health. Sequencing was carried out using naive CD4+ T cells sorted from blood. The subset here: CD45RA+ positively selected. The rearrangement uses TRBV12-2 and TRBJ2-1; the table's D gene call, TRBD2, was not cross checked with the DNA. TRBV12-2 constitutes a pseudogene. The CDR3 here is CASRPISACGLAGGPHNEQFF. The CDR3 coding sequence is TGTGCAAGTCGCCCAATCTCAGCGTGTGGACTAGCGGGAGGGCCCCACAATGAGCAGTTCTTC.